The sequence of this T cell receptor beta chain was determined in a study of regulatory T cells in long-lasting Graves disease. Study context: Persistence in Graves' disease denoted antithyroid drug use beyond 5 years alongside positive TSH receptor antibodies.

Germline loops: CDR1 MNHNS, CDR2 SASEGT. V lost 6 bases, J lost 7 bases, and 12 bases lay in between. The length of the CDR3 is 13 residues. As concerns this clonotype: Its antigen remains unknown.

Time point noted: persistent/refractory GD, antithyroid drugs over 5 years with positive TRAb. PBMC-derived RNA was used for the TCR library. Patients hailed from an endocrinology department in Xi'an, China. With iRepertoire HTBI primers and Arm-PCR of CDR3 regions, TCR beta libraries were built. TCRdb called the multiplex PCR reads again in MiXCR, with one record for every CDR3 protein. The table has 400,000 to 450,000 distinct CDR3 sequences, about a quarter seen once. Study-wide findings and caveats: A limited number of samples was an acknowledged limitation. Patients whose Graves' disease persisted exhibited lower TCR diversity than those newly diagnosed.

The material was peripheral blood mononuclear cells (PBMCs), obtained when the disease was refractory, from a patient treated with antithyroid drugs. The source is a female donor with Graves disease. The V gene is TRBV6-1, the J gene TRBJ1-4; weak D call: TRBD1 (5 bases). This chain's CDR3 is CASRPRVGEKLFF. The CDR3 coding sequence is TGTGCCAGCAGACCCAGGGTTGGTGAAAAACTGTTTTTT.